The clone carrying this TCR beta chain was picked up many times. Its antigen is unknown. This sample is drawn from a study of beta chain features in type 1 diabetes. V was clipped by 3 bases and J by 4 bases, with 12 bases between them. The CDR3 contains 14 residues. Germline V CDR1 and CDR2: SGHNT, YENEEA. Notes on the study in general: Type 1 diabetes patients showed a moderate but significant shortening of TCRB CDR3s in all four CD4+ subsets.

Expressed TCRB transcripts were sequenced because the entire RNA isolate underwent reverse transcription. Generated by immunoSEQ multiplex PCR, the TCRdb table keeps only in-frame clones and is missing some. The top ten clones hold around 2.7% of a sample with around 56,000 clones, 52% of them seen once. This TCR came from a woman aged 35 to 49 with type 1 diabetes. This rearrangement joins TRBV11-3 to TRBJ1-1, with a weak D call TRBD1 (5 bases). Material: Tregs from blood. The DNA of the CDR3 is TGTGCCAGCAGCTTGGGAGGGACGCGCACTGAAGCTTTCTTT. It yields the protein CASSLGGTRTEAFF.